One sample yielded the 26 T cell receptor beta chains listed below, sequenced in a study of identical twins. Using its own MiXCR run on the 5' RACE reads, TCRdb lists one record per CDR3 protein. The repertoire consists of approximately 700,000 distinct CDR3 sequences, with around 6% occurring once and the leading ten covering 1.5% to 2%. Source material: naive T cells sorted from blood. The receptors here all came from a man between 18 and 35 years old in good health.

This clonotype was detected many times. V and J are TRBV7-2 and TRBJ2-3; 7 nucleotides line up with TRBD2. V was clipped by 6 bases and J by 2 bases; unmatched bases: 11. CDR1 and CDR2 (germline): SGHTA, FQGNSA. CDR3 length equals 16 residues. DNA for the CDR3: TGTGCCAGCAGAAACCAGTGGGGGGGTAACACAGATACGCAGTATTTT. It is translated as CASRNQWGGNTDTQYF.

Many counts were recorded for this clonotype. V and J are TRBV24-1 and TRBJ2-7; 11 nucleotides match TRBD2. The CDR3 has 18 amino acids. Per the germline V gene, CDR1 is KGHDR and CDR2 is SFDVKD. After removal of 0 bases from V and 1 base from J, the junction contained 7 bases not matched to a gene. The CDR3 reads CATSDLTSGRSMSYEQYV. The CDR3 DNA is TGTGCCACCAGTGATTTGACTAGCGGGAGATCCATGTCCTACGAGCAGTACGTC.

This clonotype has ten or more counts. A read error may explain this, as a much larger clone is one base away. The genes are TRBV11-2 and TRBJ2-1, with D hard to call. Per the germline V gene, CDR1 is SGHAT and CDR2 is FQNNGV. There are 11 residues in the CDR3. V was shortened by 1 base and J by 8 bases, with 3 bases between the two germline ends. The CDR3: CASSLVHEQFF. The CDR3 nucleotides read TGTGCCAGCAGCTTAGTTCATGAGCAGTTCTTC.

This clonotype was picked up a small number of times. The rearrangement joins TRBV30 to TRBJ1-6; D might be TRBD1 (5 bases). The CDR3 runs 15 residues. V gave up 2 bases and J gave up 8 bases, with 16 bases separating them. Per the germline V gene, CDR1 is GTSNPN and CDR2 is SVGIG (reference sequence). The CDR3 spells CAWSPRGAGYSPLHF. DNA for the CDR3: TGTGCCTGGAGTCCTAGGGGCGCGGGTTATTCACCCCTCCACTTT.

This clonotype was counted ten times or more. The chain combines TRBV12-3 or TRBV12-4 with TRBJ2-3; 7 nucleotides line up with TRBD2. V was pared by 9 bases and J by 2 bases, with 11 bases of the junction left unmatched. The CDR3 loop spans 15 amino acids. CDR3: CASRSDGGNTDTQYF. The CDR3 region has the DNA TGTGCCAGTCGGTCCGACGGGGGGAACACAGATACGCAGTATTTT.

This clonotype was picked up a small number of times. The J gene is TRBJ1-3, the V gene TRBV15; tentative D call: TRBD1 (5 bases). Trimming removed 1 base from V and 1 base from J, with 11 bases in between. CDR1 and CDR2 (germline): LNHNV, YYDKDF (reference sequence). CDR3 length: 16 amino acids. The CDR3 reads CATSRVQAHSGNTIYF. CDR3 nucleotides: TGTGCCACCAGCAGAGTACAGGCTCATTCTGGAAACACCATATATTTT.

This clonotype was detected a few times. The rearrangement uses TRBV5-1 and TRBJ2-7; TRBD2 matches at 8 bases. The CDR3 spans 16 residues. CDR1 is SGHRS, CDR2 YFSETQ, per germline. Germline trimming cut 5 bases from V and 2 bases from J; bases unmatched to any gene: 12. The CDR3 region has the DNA TGCGCCAGCAGTCTCGGGGGGGGAACGGTCCCCTACGAGCAGTACTTC. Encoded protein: CASSLGGGTVPYEQYF.

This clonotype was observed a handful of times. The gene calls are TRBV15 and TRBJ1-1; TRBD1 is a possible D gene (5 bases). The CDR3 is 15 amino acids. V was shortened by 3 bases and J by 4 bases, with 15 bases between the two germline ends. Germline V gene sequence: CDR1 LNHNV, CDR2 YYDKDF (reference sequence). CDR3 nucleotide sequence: TGTGCCACCAGCAGCATCAGGGTTGAGGGCACTGAAGCTTTCTTT. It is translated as CATSSIRVEGTEAFF.

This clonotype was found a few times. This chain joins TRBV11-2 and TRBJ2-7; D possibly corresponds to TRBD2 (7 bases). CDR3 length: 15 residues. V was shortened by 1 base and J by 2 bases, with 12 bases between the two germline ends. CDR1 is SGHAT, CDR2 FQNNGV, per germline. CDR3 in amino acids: CASSLATGGPYEQYF. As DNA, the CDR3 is TGTGCCAGCAGCTTAGCCACGGGGGGCCCCTACGAGCAGTACTTC.

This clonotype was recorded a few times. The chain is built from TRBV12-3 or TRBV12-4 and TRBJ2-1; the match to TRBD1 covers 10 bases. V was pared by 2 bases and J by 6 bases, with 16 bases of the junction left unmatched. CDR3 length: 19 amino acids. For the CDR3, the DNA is TGTGCCAGCAGTTTAACCCATTACGACAGGGGGCGGAGGGGCAATGAGCAGTTCTTC. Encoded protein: CASSLTHYDRGRRGNEQFF.

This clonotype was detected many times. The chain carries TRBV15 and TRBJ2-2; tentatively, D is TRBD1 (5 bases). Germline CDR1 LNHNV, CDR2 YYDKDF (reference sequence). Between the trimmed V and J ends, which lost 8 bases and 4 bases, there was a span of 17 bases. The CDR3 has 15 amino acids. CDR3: CATGASIPATGELFF. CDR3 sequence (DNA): TGTGCCACCGGGGCTTCTATACCCGCCACCGGGGAGCTGTTTTTT.

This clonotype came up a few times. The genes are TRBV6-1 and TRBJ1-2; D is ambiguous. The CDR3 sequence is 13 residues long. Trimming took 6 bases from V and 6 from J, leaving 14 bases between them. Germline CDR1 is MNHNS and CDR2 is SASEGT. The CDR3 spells CASSVRDSNGYTF. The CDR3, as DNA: TGTGCCAGCAGCGTTCGGGATAGTAATGGCTACACCTTC.

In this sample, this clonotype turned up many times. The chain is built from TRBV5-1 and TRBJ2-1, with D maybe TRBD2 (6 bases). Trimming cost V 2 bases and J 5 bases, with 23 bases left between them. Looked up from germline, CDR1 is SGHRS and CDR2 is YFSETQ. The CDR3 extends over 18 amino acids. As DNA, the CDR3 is TGCGCCAGCAGCTTATCGGACTACCTAGGATCAAGTAACAATGAGCAGTTCTTC. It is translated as CASSLSDYLGSSNNEQFF.

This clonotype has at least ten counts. The CDR3 DNA reads as TGTGCCAGCAGTTACTCGAAACTAGCGGGAGCTCGGGAGACCCAGTACTTC. This sequence encodes CASSYSKLAGARETQYF. The chain links TRBV6-5 to TRBJ2-5, with 11 bases that match TRBD2. After removal of 0 bases from V and 5 bases from J, the junction contained 8 bases not matched to a gene. Germline V lookup: CDR1 MNHEY, CDR2 SVGAGI. CDR3 length: 17 residues.

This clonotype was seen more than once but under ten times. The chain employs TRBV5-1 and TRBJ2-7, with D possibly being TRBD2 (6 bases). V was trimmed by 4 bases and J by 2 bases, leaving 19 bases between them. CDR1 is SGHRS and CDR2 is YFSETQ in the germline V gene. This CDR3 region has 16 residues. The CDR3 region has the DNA TGCGCCAGCAGCCCGACGCAGCCGGGAGTCGCCTACGAGCAGTACTTC. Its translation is CASSPTQPGVAYEQYF.

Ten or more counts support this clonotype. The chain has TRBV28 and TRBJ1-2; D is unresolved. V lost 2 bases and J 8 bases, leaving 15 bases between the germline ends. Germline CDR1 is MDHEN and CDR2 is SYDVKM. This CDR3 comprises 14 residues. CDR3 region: CASSLILVERGYTF. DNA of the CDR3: TGTGCCAGCAGTTTAATCCTGGTTGAGAGGGGCTACACCTTC.

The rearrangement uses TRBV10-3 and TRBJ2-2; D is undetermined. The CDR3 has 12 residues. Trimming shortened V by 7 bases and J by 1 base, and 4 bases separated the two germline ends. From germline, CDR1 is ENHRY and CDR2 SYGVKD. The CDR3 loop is CAIKENTGELFF. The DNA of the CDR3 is TGTGCCATCAAGGAGAACACCGGGGAGCTGTTTTTT.

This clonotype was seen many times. CDR3 DNA: TGTGCCAGCGGCCGGACGCCGGGTGTTTCACCCCTCCACTTT. Encoded protein: CASGRTPGVSPLHF. V is TRBV27 and J is TRBJ1-6; D remains ambiguous. Germline CDR1 MNHEY, CDR2 SMNVEV (reference sequence). Trimming left V 8 bases short and J 9 bases short, with 17 bases between. CDR3 length: 14 residues.

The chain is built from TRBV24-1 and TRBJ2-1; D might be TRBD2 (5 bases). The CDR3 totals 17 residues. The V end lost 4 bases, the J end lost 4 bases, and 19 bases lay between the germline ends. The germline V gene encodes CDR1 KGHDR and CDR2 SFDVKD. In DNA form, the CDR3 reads TGTGCCACCAGTGACCCCCCCGGAGGACCCAGTTACAATGAGCAGTTCTTC. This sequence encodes CATSDPPGGPSYNEQFF.

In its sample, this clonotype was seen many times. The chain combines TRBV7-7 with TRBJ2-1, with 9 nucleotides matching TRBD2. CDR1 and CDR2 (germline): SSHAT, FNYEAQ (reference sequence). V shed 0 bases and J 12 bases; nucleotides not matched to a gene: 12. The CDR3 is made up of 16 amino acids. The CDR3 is CASSLAPLAGRESQFF. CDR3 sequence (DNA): TGTGCCAGCAGCTTAGCTCCCCTAGCGGGACGAGAGTCGCAGTTCTTC.

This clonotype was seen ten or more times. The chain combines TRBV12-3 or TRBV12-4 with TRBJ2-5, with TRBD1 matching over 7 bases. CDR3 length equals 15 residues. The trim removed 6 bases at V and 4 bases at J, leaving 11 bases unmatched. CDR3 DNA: TGTGCCAGCAGATTTGAGGGGGCACTAAGAGAGACCCAGTACTTC. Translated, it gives CASRFEGALRETQYF.

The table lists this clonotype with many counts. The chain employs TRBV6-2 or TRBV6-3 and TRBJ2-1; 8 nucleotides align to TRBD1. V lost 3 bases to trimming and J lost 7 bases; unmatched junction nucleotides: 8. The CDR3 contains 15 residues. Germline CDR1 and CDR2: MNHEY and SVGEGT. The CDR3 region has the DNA TGTGCCAGCAGTTATCAGGGGGCGCTTAGGAATGAGCAGTTCTTC. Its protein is CASSYQGALRNEQFF.

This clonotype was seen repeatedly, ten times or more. The CDR3 DNA sequence: TGTGCCAGCAGCCCCGGACAGGGCTTTGAAAAACTGTTTTTT. The encoded protein is CASSPGQGFEKLFF. The chain uses TRBV7-2 and TRBJ1-4; TRBD1 matches 8 bases. The trim removed 5 bases at V and 7 bases at J, leaving 6 bases unmatched. Germline CDR1 SGHTA, CDR2 FQGNSA. The CDR3 has 14 residues.

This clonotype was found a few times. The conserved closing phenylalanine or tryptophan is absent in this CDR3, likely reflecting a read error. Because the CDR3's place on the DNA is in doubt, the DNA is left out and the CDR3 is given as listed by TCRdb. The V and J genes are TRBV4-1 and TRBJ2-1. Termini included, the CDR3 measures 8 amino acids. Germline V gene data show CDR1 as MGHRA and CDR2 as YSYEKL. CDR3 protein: CASSQDGP.

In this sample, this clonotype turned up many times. CDR3 residues: CASSRTVSNQPQHF. As DNA, the CDR3 is TGTGCCAGCAGTCGGACAGTTAGCAATCAGCCCCAGCATTTT. This chain joins TRBV6-1 and TRBJ1-5; perhaps TRBD1 as D (6 bases). This CDR3 has 14 residues. V shed 5 bases and J shed 0 bases, with 8 bases lying between them. Germline assignment: CDR1 MNHNS and CDR2 SASEGT.

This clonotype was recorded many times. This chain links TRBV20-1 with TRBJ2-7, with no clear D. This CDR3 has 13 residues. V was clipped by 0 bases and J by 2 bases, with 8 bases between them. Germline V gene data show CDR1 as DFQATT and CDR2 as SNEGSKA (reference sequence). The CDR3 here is CSARDPVAYEQYF. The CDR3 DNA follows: TGCAGTGCTAGAGATCCCGTAGCCTACGAGCAGTACTTC.